This T cell receptor beta chain originates from a study of blood T cell repertoires in COVID-19. Study overall: From the United States, Italy and Spain came samples of acute and convalescent COVID-19. The analysed material was cDNA or gDNA that came from T cells, B-cell-depleted T cells, or PBMCs.

V lost 5 bases and J 4 bases, leaving 6 bases between the germline ends. CDR1 and CDR2 from the germline V gene are LNHDA and SQIVND (reference sequence). This CDR3 contains 11 residues. Enrolment of Seattle patients took place during active infection, and they were followed longitudinally. This clone came up many times. Original processing notes: Estimates of nucleated cell counts were drawn from the amplification of reference gene primers. Profiling relied on immunoSEQ multiplex PCR, and the TCRdb table lists in-frame clones only, not all of them. That table furnishes V, J and clone size, whereas the DNA furnished D and trimming. This repertoire shows almost 400,000 clones, 70% to 90% found once; its top ten account for approximately 2.5%.

Sequencing was performed on peripheral blood. The gene calls are TRBV19 and TRBJ2-7; a possible D gene is TRBD1 (5 bases). This clonotype was sampled from a woman aged 60-70 years with COVID-19, enrolled during active disease. CDR3: CASSDSYEQYF. The CDR3 DNA reads TGTGCCAGTAGTGACAGTTACGAGCAGTACTTC.